This T cell receptor (beta chain) was sequenced for a study of vaccination effects on CD4 cells after COVID-19. The CDR3 has 15 amino acids. The J segment lost 6 bases and the V segment lost 2 bases, leaving 6 bases of the junction unmatched. Germline loops: CDR1 LNHDA, CDR2 SQIVND (reference sequence). This table comes from immunoSEQ multiplex PCR, and its TCRdb copy is limited to in-frame clones, with some not included. Of 67,000 or so clones in the sample, about 81% are singletons; the top ten hold 1.2%. Within the ViraFEST assay, antigen-specific CD4+ T cells underwent expansion with viral peptide pools prior to sequencing. CD4+ T cell isolation took place after approximately 11 days of culture. Vaccination of participants consisted of two doses of either the BNT162b2 or mRNA-1273 vaccine. Regarding this clone: No antigen is known for it.

This chain uses TRBV19 with TRBJ2-1, with 8 bases identical to TRBD1. Source: CD4+ T cells from PBMCs cultured with HCoV-229E spike peptides, taken after COVID-19 vaccination. This clonotype originated in a human donor who received a COVID-19 vaccine. The CDR3 spells CASSIRQGPSNEQFF. Here the CDR3 DNA reads TGTGCCAGTAGTATACGACAGGGGCCCAGCAATGAGCAGTTCTTC.